Following are 29 T cell receptor beta chains from one sample sequenced in a study of cytomegalovirus exposure and HLA in healthy donors. The primer mix had 60 Vbeta and 13 Jbeta primers. This table comes from immunoSEQ multiplex PCR, and its TCRdb copy is limited to in-frame clones, with some not included. The sample has 170,000 or so clones, around 78% seen once. The sequencing sample was made of PBMCs. The receptors shown here come from a middle-aged woman in good health and CMV-seronegative.

This clone was counted many times. V and J are TRBV5-6 and TRBJ2-7, with 7 bases that match TRBD1. This CDR3 is built from 15 residues. V was clipped by 4 bases and J by 0 bases; unmatched bases: 7. Germline V lookup: CDR1 SGHDT, CDR2 YYEEEE. The CDR3 region has the DNA TGTGCCAGCAGCCCGGGACAGACCCTCTCCTACGAGCAGTACTTC. It is translated as CASSPGQTLSYEQYF.

This chain joins TRBV5-1 and TRBJ2-1, with TRBD2 matching 10 bases. The CDR3 length is 16 residues. Germline CDR1 and CDR2: SGHRS and YFSETQ. J gave up 4 bases and V 6 bases, and 10 bases lay outside the gene matches. CDR3 nucleotide sequence: TGCGCCAGCATCCGGACAGCGGGGGGGTTGTACAATGAGCAGTTCTTC. It codes for CASIRTAGGLYNEQFF.

This sequence joins TRBV4-1 and TRBJ1-4, with D possibly TRBD1 on 6 matching bases. Trimming removed 1 base at V and 5 bases at J, with 14 bases between. The CDR3 is 16 amino acids. Germline CDR1 reads MGHRA; CDR2 reads YSYEKL. The CDR3 DNA reads as TGCGCCAGCAGCCAAGCCCTTAGGGGGTTCAATGAAAAACTGTTTTTT. It codes for CASSQALRGFNEKLFF.

The chain couples TRBV6-1 to TRBJ1-1; TRBD1 matches at 10 bases. This CDR3 comprises 14 residues. Germline V gives CDR1 MNHNS, CDR2 SASEGT. The junction had 5 bases not matched to a gene; V was cut back by 6 bases and J by 4 bases. CDR3: CASRVRTGGTEAFF. Written as DNA, the CDR3 is TGTGCCAGCAGGGTTAGGACAGGGGGCACTGAAGCTTTCTTT.

CDR3 sequence: CASSMTGEHSEGGEKLFF. In nucleotides, the CDR3 is TGCGCCAGCAGCATGACAGGGGAGCACTCCGAAGGTGGTGAAAAACTGTTTTTT. The J gene is TRBJ1-4, the V gene TRBV5-1; 8 nucleotides line up with TRBD1. Trimming at V came to 4 bases and at J to 7 bases, leaving 18 bases not matched to a gene. Germline CDR1 is SGHRS and CDR2 is YFSETQ. This CDR3 region has 18 residues. Full variable domain (outside the CDR3, taken from reference TRBV5-1 and TRBJ1-4): KAGVTQTPRYLIKTRGQQVTLSCSPISGHRSVSWYQQTPGQGLQFLFEYFSETQRNKGNFPGRFSGRQFSNSRSEMNVSTLELGDSALYLCASSMTGEHSEGGEKLFFGSGTQLSVL.

The J gene is TRBJ1-2, the V gene TRBV7-9, with 9 positions matching TRBD1. V trimming: 4 bases; J trimming: 8 bases; junction bases outside the gene matches: 11. The length of the CDR3 is 15 residues. Germline V CDR1 and CDR2: SEHNR, FQNEAQ (reference sequence). CDR3 protein: CASSSTGTGYQGYTF. CDR3 coding DNA: TGTGCCAGCAGCTCGACCGGGACAGGGTATCAAGGCTACACCTTC. Full variable domain (outside the CDR3, taken from reference TRBV7-9 and TRBJ1-2): DTGVSQNPRHKITKRGQNVTFRCDPISEHNRLYWYRQTLGQGPEFLTYFQNEAQLEKSRLLSDRFSAERPKGSFSTLEIQRTEQGDSAMYLCASSSTGTGYQGYTFGSGTRLTVV.

This rearrangement joins TRBV5-1 to TRBJ1-1, with D tentatively TRBD1 (6 bases). The germline CDR1 and CDR2 sequences are SGHRS and YFSETQ. V gave up 3 bases and J gave up 6 bases, with 15 bases separating them. The CDR3 extends over 14 amino acids. CDR3 amino acids: CASSSAQGIPEAFF. CDR3 coding DNA: TGCGCCAGCAGCTCGGCGCAGGGGATACCTGAAGCTTTCTTT. The entire variable domain, with the rest obtained from reference TRBV5-1 and TRBJ1-1, is as follows: KAGVTQTPRYLIKTRGQQVTLSCSPISGHRSVSWYQQTPGQGLQFLFEYFSETQRNKGNFPGRFSGRQFSNSRSEMNVSTLELGDSALYLCASSSAQGIPEAFFGQGTRLTVV.

V and J are TRBV5-1 and TRBJ1-1; a weak D match, TRBD1 (5 bases). Trimming shortened V by 4 bases and J by 3 bases, and 13 bases separated the two germline ends. Germline V lookup: CDR1 SGHRS, CDR2 YFSETQ. The CDR3 is made up of 14 amino acids. This chain's CDR3 is CASSPQGLDTEAFF. CDR3 nucleotides: TGCGCCAGCAGCCCGCAGGGTTTGGACACTGAAGCTTTCTTT.

The chain links TRBV29-1 to TRBJ1-3; weak D call: TRBD1 (6 bases). CDR1 is SQVTM, CDR2 ANQGSEA, per germline. The CDR3 has 14 residues. CDR3 sequence: CREEHRESENTIYF. CDR3 bases: TGCAGAGAAGAACACAGGGAGAGCGAAAACACCATATATTTT.

There are a few counts of this clone. This sequence joins TRBV6-5 and TRBJ2-1; 10 nucleotides align to TRBD2. The junction had 5 bases not matched to a gene; V was cut back by 7 bases and J by 2 bases. The CDR3 totals 15 residues. From germline, CDR1 is MNHEY and CDR2 SVGAGI. The CDR3 is CASIPSGGAYNEQFF. Here the CDR3 DNA reads TGTGCCAGCATCCCCAGCGGGGGGGCCTACAATGAGCAGTTCTTC.

This clone was counted between two and nine times. The chain combines TRBV7-9 with TRBJ1-2; 9 bases are a match to TRBD1. Per germline, CDR1 SEHNR and CDR2 FQNEAQ (reference sequence). The CDR3 consists of 13 residues. J gave up 12 bases and V 5 bases, and 10 bases lay outside the gene matches. This CDR3 reads CASSATGGGGNTF. DNA for the CDR3: TGTGCCAGCAGCGCTACAGGGGGCGGTGGGAACACCTTC.

The gene calls are TRBV6-5 and TRBJ1-1, with 8 bases lining up with TRBD1. Germline V CDR1 and CDR2: MNHEY, SVGAGI. V lost 3 bases to trimming and J lost 3 bases; unmatched junction nucleotides: 3. This CDR3 is 14 amino acids long. In nucleotides, the CDR3 is TGTGCCAGCAGTTATGTCAGGGGGCACACTGAAGCTTTCTTT. It translates to CASSYVRGHTEAFF.

The chain joins TRBV7-6 to TRBJ2-7; D call uncertain. The CDR3 has 16 residues. Per the germline V gene, CDR1 is SGHVS and CDR2 is FNYEAQ. V lost 5 bases and J 0 bases, leaving 17 bases between the germline ends. In DNA, the CDR3 is TGTGCCAGCAGCCTGGCGGCTACATTGAGCTCCTACGAGCAGTACTTC. It codes for CASSLAATLSSYEQYF.

This clone is a singleton in its sample. The chain uses TRBV11-3 and TRBJ2-2; perhaps TRBD2 as D (5 bases). CDR1 is SGHNT and CDR2 is YENEEA in the germline V gene. The CDR3 covers 17 residues. The V end was cut by 1 base, the J end by 3 bases, with 15 bases between. In DNA, the CDR3 is TGTGCCAGCAGCTTAGGGTTCCCGGGGTTTGACACCGGGGAGCTGTTTTTT. This translates into CASSLGFPGFDTGELFF.

The rearrangement joins TRBV2 to TRBJ2-1; D might be TRBD1 (6 bases). The V gene lost 3 bases and the J gene lost 2 bases, with 11 bases spanning the gap. The CDR3 extends over 15 amino acids. Germline loops: CDR1 SNHLY, CDR2 FYNNEI. CDR3 nucleotides: TGTGCCAGCAGTGAGGGGCAGGGGACCTACAATGAGCAGTTCTTC. Translation: CASSEGQGTYNEQFF.

J is TRBJ1-6 and V is TRBV5-5; D gene uncertain. The CDR3 is made up of 16 amino acids. Trimming pared 6 bases from V and 0 bases from J, leaving 13 bases between. CDR1 is SGHKS, CDR2 YYEKEE, per germline (reference sequence). CDR3 sequence reads: CASNPDGSSYNSPLHF. As DNA, the CDR3 is TGTGCCAGCAACCCCGACGGGAGCTCCTATAATTCACCCCTCCACTTT.

This rearrangement joins TRBV19 to TRBJ2-7; D may be TRBD1 (6 bases). Germline V CDR1 and CDR2: LNHDA, SQIVND (reference sequence). Trimming cost V 5 bases and J 0 bases, with 11 bases left between them. This CDR3 has 14 amino acids. The CDR3 here is CASSSRDTSYEQYF. The CDR3 region has the DNA TGTGCCAGTAGTTCCCGGGACACCTCCTACGAGCAGTACTTC.

The V call is TRBV23-1, the J call TRBJ1-3; D not certain. TRBV23-1 has ORF status, its function being uncertain. Trimming shortened V by 6 bases and J by 0 bases, and 6 bases separated the two germline ends. This CDR3 has 13 amino acids. Here the CDR3 reads CASSRVSGNTIYF. DNA for the CDR3: TGCGCCAGCAGCCGCGTCTCTGGAAACACCATATATTTT.

The chain is built from TRBV7-9 and TRBJ2-5, with 7 nucleotides matching TRBD1. The V gene end was trimmed by 5 bases and the J gene end by 2 bases; junction bases not matched to a gene: 5. This CDR3 has 14 amino acids. Germline V gives CDR1 SEHNR, CDR2 FQNEAQ (reference sequence). The CDR3 reads CASSETGFQETQYF. The CDR3 DNA sequence: TGTGCCAGCAGCGAGACAGGGTTTCAAGAGACCCAGTACTTC.

The chain recombines TRBV5-8 with TRBJ2-7; maybe TRBD1 (6 bases). This CDR3 region has 16 residues. Trimming removed 0 bases at V and 0 bases at J, with 13 bases between. The V gene's germline CDR1 is SGHTS and CDR2 YDEGEE. The CDR3: CASSLEQGDFSYEQYF. The DNA for the CDR3 is TGTGCCAGCAGCTTGGAACAGGGCGATTTCTCCTACGAGCAGTACTTC.

The genes are TRBV4-2 and TRBJ2-1; 8 positions match TRBD1. The CDR3 extends over 16 amino acids. CDR1 and CDR2 from the germline V gene are LGHNA and YNFKEQ. V gave up 6 bases and J gave up 8 bases; unmatched junction bases: 15. The CDR3 nucleotides read TGTGCCAGCAGTTCGGGCGTCACAGGGGGGTGGCATGAGCAGTTCTTC. Translation: CASSSGVTGGWHEQFF.

This clone has just one count. V and J are TRBV28 and TRBJ2-4; D gene uncertain. V lost 5 bases and J 0 bases, leaving 8 bases between the germline ends. The CDR3 is 14 amino acids. Per germline, CDR1 MDHEN and CDR2 SYDVKM. The chain's CDR3 is CASSRSLAKNIQYF. CDR3 bases: TGTGCCAGCAGTCGTAGTTTAGCCAAAAACATTCAGTACTTC.

This clone was seen once. The gene calls are TRBV11-2 and TRBJ1-2, with no clear D. CDR1 is SGHAT, CDR2 FQNNGV, per germline. V gave up 5 bases and J gave up 5 bases, with 15 bases separating them. The CDR3 has 14 residues. The CDR3 nucleotides read TGTGCCAGCAGCCCGGACTCAACCCCTTATGGCTACACCTTC. Residues: CASSPDSTPYGYTF.

The table lists this clone with a few counts. The chain has TRBV7-2 and TRBJ2-5; 7 nucleotides line up with TRBD2. CDR1 is SGHTA, CDR2 FQGNSA, per germline. V lost 3 bases, J lost 3 bases, and 13 bases stayed unmatched. The CDR3 runs to 17 residues. Here the CDR3 reads CASSLERTSGRKETQYF. DNA of the CDR3: TGTGCCAGCAGCTTGGAGAGGACTAGTGGGAGGAAAGAGACCCAGTACTTC.

This clone came up many times. This chain joins TRBV19 and TRBJ2-2, with D uncertain. Trimming cost V 4 bases and J 3 bases, with 12 bases left between them. CDR1 is LNHDA, CDR2 SQIVND, per germline (reference sequence). The CDR3 spans 15 residues. CDR3 in amino acids: CASSTDNSDTGELFF. The DNA for the CDR3 is TGTGCCAGTAGTACAGACAACAGTGACACCGGGGAGCTGTTTTTT. Full variable domain (missing parts from reference TRBV19 and TRBJ2-2): DGGITQSPKYLFRKEGQNVTLSCEQNLNHDAMYWYRQDPGQGLRLIYYSQIVNDFQKGDIAEGYSVSREKKESFPLTVTSAQKNPTAFYLCASSTDNSDTGELFFGEGSRLTVL.

The V and J genes are TRBV19 and TRBJ2-1; no firm D call. Trimming shortened V by 10 bases and J by 0 bases, and 13 bases separated the two germline ends. The CDR3 length is 14 residues. The germline CDR1 and CDR2 sequences are LNHDA and SQIVND (reference sequence). The CDR3 DNA reads TGTGCCACTGACGCAGGAAGCTCCTACAATGAGCAGTTCTTC. Translation gives CATDAGSSYNEQFF.

The gene calls are TRBV6-5 and TRBJ1-1, with D unclear. CDR1 MNHEY and CDR2 SVGAGI come from the germline V gene. The CDR3 consists of 14 residues. The germline V and J ends were trimmed by 6 bases and 2 bases, with 13 bases remaining between them. The CDR3 DNA is TGTGCCAGCAGCGAAGCGCGGATAAACACTGAAGCTTTCTTT. It is translated as CASSEARINTEAFF.

Concerning this clone: The CDR3 ends on some other residue instead of the conserved phenylalanine or tryptophan, so this is likely a read error. It is unclear where the CDR3 begins or ends on the DNA, so no DNA is shown, and the CDR3 is as TCRdb lists it. This rearrangement joins TRBV6-6 to TRBJ1-1; the tabulated D call, TRBD1, remains unverified against the DNA. The germline gives CDR1 MNHNY, CDR2 SVGAGI (reference sequence). Both ends counted, the CDR3 spans 13 residues. The CDR3 region is CASSYETGAIERI.

V gene TRBV29-1 combines with J gene TRBJ1-1; D gene uncertain. Germline CDR1 reads SQVTM; CDR2 reads ANQGSEA. V gave up 6 bases and J gave up 1 base, with 3 bases separating them. The CDR3 has 10 amino acids. The CDR3 nucleotides read TGCAGCGTACAGAACACTGAAGCTTTCTTT. It yields the protein CSVQNTEAFF.